This T cell receptor beta chain emerged from a study of blood T cells in healthy people across ages (dated by TCRdb to between 2014 and 2016). Study-wide context: In model experiments, template switching captured about one uniquely barcoded TCR beta cDNA molecule for every two T cells. Age-related changes in TCR beta repertoire diversity were measured in the study by deep sequencing normalized with unique cDNA molecular identifiers. Donors were grouped into four age groups: young (average roughly 15 years), middle-aged (around 39), aged (about 59) and long-lived (approximately 78). To avoid experimental bias, donors of different ages were distributed randomly across sequencing lanes. For two donors (one aged 18 to 29 and one aged 80 or older), the study analyzed two additional independent replicas of 1 million unique cDNA reads from the same blood draw. On the study overall, not on this receptor specifically: A strong correlation was found between observed TCR beta diversity and the percentage of naive T cells measured by flow cytometry. Because the CMV infection status of the donors was unknown, age-related changes in expanded clonotypes may potentially have been confounded. Since profiling was done on bulk unsorted PBMCs, naive and antigen-experienced compartments could not be conclusively compared. The long-lived group showed more naive CD4+ T cells, fewer expanded clones and increased TCR diversity than the aged group, suggesting age selection. Total diversity estimates from one million sequenced T cells were considered lower bounds and underestimates. As age increased, observed TCR beta diversity per million T cells dropped in a roughly linear way, and a significant reduction was already evident by age 40.

Inclusive of the bounding cysteine and phenylalanine, the CDR3 is 17 residues long. CDR3 DNA is the only sequence kept; it has 51 bases, read in frame from the first base. Trimmed from V: 7 bases; trimmed from J: 0 bases; junction bases lacking a gene match: 6. The germline V gene supplies CDR1 MGHRA and CDR2 YSYEKL. Libraries were prepared through 5' RACE. Sequencing used an Illumina HiSeq 2500. A second PCR of about 7 to 12 cycles was run with a J-beta primer mix and a sample-barcoded 5' primer. Each TCR beta cDNA molecule received a unique molecular identifier from a template-switch 5' adaptor carrying 12 random nucleotides. Each sample yielded at least 2.5 million CDR3-containing paired-end reads. The Mint cDNA synthesis kit, primed by a TRBC-specific oligonucleotide, was used to synthesize first-strand cDNA from all RNA. All cDNA was treated with uracil-DNA glycosylase and then went through a first 18-cycle PCR with the universal primers M1SS and BC2_uni_R. The paper's processing steps were these. Normalization of each sample was performed by random selection of 1 million high-quality reads, each carrying a distinct molecular identifier. Instead of being binned into consensus sequences, reads that shared molecular identifiers were thrown out. CDR3 identification, clonotype clustering and error correction used MiTCR with a Q25 quality threshold and the strictest error-elimination algorithm. A nonparametric unseen species model with Euler transformation was used to estimate a lower bound on total TCR beta diversity. TCRdb cleaned the public reads at Q25 with fastp, built clones with MiXCR and kept in-frame beta chains. Rows are unified per CDR3 protein, each entry keeping the most common DNA and genes. TCRdb, rather than the study authors, made the V and J calls. The sample yields 1.5 million to 2 million distinct CDR3 sequences; less than 50% were counted once. The ten largest clones capture approximately 2.1% of the sample.

In regard to this clonotype: Its antigen remains undetermined. No per-base quality is available; no much larger clone lies one base away.

The donors were a few dozen Caucasian individuals from Russia, aged about 6 to 100 years, who were systemically healthy. Each donor gave 8 to 10 milliliters of peripheral blood, collected into EDTA-treated Vacutainer tubes. Ficoll-Paque density-gradient centrifugation was used to isolate PBMCs, with at least 7 million obtained per sample. Total RNA was extracted from PBMCs with Trizol reagent, with at least 5 micrograms obtained per sample. For every donor, flow cytometry on a PBMC aliquot measured the percentage of naive CD45RAhigh/CD27high T cells. The chain is encoded by TRBV4-1 joined to TRBJ2-6, with 10 middle bases fitting TRBD1. The TCR comes from a woman aged 35 to 49 in good health. The specimen sequenced was blood. The DNA reads TGCGCCAGCAACCTGGGACAGGGGTACTCTGGGGCCAACGTCCTGACTTTC. This translates into CASNLGQGYSGANVLTF.